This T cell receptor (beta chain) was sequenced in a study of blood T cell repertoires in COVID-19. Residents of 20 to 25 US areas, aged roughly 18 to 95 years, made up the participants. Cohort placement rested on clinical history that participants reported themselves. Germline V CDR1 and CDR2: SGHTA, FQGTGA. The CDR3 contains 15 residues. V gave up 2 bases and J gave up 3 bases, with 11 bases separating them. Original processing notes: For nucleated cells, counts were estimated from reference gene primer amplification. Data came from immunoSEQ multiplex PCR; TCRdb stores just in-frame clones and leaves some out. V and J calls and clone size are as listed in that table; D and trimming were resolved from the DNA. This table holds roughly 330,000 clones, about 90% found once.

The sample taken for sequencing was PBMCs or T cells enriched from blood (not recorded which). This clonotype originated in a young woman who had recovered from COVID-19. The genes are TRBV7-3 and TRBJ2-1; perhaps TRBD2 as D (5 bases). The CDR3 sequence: CASSLRRESYNEQFF. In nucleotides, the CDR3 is TGTGCCAGCAGCTTACGTAGGGAGAGCTACAATGAGCAGTTCTTC.